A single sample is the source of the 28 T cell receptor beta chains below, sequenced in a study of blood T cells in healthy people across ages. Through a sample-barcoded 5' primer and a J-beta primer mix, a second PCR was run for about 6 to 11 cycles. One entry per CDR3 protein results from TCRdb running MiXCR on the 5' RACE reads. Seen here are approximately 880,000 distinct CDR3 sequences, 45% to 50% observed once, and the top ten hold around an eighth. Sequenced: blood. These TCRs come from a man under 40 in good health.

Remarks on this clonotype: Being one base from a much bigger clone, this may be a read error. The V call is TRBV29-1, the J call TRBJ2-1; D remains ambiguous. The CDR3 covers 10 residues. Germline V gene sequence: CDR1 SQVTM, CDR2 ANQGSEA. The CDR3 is CSVANNEQIF. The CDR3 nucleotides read TGCAGCGTTGCAAACAATGAGCAGATCTTC.

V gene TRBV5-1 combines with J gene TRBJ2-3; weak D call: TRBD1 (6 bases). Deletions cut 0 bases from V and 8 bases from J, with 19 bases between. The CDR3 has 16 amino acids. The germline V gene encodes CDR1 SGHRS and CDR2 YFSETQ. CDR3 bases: TGCGCCAGCAGCTTGGTATGGGCAGGGGATTGGGGTACGCAGTATTTT. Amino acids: CASSLVWAGDWGTQYF.

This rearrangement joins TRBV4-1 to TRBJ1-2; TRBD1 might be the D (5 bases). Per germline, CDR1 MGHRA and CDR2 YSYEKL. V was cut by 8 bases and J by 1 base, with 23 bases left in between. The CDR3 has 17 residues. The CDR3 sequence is CASGLISETAHNYGYTF. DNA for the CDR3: TGCGCCAGCGGCCTTATTTCAGAGACAGCTCATAACTATGGCTACACCTTC.

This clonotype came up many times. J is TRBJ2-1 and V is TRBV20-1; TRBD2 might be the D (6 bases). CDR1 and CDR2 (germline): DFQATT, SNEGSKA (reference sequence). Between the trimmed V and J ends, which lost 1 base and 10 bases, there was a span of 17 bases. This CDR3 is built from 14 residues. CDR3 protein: CSARASTPGVEQFF. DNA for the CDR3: TGCAGTGCTAGAGCCTCAACCCCGGGGGTCGAGCAGTTCTTC.

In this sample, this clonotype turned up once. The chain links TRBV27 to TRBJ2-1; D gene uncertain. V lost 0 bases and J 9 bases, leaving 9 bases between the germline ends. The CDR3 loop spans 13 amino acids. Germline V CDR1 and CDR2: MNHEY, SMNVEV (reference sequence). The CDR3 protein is CASSLSSWGEQFF. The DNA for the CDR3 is TGTGCCAGCAGTTTATCTAGCTGGGGTGAGCAGTTCTTC.

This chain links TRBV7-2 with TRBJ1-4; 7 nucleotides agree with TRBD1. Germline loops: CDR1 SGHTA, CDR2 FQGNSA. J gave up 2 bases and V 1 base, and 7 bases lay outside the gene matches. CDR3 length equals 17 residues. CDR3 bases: TGTGCCAGCAGCTTAGGAGCCAGGGGGGCGACTAATGAAAAACTGTTTTTT. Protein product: CASSLGARGATNEKLFF.

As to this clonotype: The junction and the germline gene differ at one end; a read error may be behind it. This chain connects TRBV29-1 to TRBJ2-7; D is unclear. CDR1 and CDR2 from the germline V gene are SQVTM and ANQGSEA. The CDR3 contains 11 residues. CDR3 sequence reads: CRVVKGYGQYF. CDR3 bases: TGCCGCGTTGTCAAGGGTTACGGGCAGTACTTC.

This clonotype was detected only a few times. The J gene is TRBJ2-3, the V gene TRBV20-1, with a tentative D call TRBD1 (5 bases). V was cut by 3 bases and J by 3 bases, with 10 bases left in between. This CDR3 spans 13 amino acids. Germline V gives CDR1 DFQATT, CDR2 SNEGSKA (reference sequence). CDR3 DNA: TGCAGTGCTAGTTACCAGGGTACAGATACGCAGTATTTT. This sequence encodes CSASYQGTDTQYF.

CDR3 coding DNA: TGTGCCATCCCAACTGCGTGGGGAGACTATGGCTACACCTTC. Translation: CAIPTAWGDYGYTF. This chain uses TRBV6-1 with TRBJ1-2, with D uncertain. V dropped 10 bases and J dropped 3 bases, with 18 bases sitting between them. This CDR3 has 14 residues. Germline V gene lookup returns CDR1 MNHNS and CDR2 SASEGT.

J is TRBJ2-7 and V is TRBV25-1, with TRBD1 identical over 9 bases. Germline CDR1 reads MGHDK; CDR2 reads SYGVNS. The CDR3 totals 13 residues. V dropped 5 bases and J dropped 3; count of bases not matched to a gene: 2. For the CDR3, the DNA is TGTGCCAGCAGTACAGGGGGCGGCTACGAGCAGTACTTC. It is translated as CASSTGGGYEQYF.

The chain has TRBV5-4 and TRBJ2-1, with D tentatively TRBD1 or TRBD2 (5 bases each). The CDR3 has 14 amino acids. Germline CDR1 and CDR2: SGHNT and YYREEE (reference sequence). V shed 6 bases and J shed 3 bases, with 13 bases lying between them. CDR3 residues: CASIRAGSYNEQFF. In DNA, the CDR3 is TGTGCCAGCATCAGGGCAGGGAGCTACAATGAGCAGTTCTTC.

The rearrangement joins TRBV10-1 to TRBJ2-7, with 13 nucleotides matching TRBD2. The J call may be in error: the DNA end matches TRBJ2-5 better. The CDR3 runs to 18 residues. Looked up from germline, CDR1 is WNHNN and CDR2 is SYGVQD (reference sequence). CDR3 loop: CASSPGTSGVEGQETQYF. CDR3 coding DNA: TGCGCCAGCAGCCCCGGGACTAGCGGGGTCGAGGGGCAAGAGACCCAGTACTTC.

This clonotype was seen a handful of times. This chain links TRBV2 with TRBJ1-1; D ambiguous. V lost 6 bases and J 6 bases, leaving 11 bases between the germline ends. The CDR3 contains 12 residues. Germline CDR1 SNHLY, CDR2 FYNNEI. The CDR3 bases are TGTGCCAGCAGAGGACGGAGCCCTGAAGCTTTCTTT. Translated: CASRGRSPEAFF.

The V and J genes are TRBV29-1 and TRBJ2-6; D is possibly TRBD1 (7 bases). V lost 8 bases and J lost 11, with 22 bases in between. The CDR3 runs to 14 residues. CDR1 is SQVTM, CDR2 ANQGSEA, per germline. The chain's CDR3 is CSWGVSGGGDVLTF. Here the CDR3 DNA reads TGCAGCTGGGGGGTATCAGGGGGAGGAGACGTCCTGACTTTC.

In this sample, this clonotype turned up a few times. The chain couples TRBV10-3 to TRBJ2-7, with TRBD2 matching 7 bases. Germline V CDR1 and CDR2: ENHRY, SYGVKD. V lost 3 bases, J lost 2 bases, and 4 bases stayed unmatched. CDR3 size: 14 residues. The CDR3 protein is CAISDPSGPYEQYF. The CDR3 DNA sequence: TGTGCCATCAGTGACCCTAGCGGCCCCTACGAGCAGTACTTC.

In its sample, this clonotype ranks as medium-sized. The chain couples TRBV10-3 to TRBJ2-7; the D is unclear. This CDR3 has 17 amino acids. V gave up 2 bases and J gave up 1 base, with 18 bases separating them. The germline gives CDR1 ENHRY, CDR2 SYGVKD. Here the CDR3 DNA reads TGTGCCATCAGTGAGACAAGTTCCCTATCTAGGTCCTACGAGCAGTACTTC. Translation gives CAISETSSLSRSYEQYF.

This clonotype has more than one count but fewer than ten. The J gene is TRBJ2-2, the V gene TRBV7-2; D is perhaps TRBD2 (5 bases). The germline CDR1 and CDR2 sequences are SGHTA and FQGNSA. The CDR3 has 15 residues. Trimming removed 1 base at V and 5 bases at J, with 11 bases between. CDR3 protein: CASSLDYTGTGELFF. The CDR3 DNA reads TGTGCCAGCAGCTTAGATTACACGGGGACCGGGGAGCTGTTTTTT.

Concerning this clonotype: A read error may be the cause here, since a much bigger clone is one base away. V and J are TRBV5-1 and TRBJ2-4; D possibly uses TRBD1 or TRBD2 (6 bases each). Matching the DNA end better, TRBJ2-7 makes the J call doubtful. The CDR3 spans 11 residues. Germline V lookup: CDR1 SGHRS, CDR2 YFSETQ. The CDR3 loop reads CANREAYEQYF. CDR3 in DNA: TGCGCCAACAGGGAGGCCTACGAGCAGTACTTC.

The CDR3 DNA reads as TGTGCCAGCAGCGAAGGGACAGGGAGCGGTTCACCCCTCCACTTT. Amino acids: CASSEGTGSGSPLHF. The chain combines TRBV7-9 with TRBJ1-6; 9 positions match TRBD1. The V gene end was trimmed by 5 bases and the J gene end by 9 bases; junction bases not matched to a gene: 8. Looked up from germline, CDR1 is SEHNR and CDR2 is FQNEAQ (reference sequence). This CDR3 has 15 residues.

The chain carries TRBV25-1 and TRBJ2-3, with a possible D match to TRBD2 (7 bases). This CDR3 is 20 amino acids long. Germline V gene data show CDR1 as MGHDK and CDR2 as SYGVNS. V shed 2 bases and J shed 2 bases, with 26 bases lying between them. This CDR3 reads CASSEELRGPGGLFTDTQYF. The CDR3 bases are TGTGCCAGCAGTGAAGAACTGAGGGGACCGGGGGGCCTGTTCACAGATACGCAGTATTTT. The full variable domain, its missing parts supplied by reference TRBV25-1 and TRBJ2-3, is EADIYQTPRYLVIGTGKKITLECSQTMGHDKMYWYQQDPGMELHLIHYSYGVNSTEKGDLSSESTVSRIRTEHFPLTLESARPSHTSQYLCASSEELRGPGGLFTDTQYFGPGTRLTVL.

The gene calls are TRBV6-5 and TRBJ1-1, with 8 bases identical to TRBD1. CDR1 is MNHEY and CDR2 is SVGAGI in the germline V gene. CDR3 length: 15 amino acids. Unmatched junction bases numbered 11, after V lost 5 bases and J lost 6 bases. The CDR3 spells CASSSAPTGAAEAFF. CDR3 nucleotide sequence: TGTGCCAGCAGTAGCGCCCCGACAGGGGCCGCTGAAGCTTTCTTT.

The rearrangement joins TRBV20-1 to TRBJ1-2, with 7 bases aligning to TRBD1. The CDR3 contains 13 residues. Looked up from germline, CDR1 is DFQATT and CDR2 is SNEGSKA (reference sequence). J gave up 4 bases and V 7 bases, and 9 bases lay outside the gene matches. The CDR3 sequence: CSGRRDRPYGYTF. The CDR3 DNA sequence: TGCAGTGGCCGACGGGACAGACCCTATGGCTACACCTTC.

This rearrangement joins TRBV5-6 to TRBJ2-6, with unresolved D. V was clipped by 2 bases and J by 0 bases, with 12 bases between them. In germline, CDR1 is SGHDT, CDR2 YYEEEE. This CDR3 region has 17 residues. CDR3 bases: TGTGCCAGCAGCTTTCAGGTAGTGAGCTCTGGGGCCAACGTCCTGACTTTC. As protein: CASSFQVVSSGANVLTF.

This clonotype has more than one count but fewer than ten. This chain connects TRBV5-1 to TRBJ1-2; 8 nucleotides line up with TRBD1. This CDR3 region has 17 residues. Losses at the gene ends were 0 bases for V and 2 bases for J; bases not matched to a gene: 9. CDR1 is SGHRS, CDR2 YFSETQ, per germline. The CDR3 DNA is TGCGCCAGCAGCTTGGCCAGGGGGCCTCAACGGAACTATGGCTACACCTTC. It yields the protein CASSLARGPQRNYGYTF. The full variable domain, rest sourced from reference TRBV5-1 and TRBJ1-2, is KAGVTQTPRYLIKTRGQQVTLSCSPISGHRSVSWYQQTPGQGLQFLFEYFSETQRNKGNFPGRFSGRQFSNSRSEMNVSTLELGDSALYLCASSLARGPQRNYGYTFGSGTRLTVV.

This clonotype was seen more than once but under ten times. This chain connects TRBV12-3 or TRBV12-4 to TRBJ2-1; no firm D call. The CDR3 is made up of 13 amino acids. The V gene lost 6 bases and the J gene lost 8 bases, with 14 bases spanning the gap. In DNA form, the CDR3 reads TGTGCCAGCAGCGTACTATTGGGCTATGAGCAGTTCTTC. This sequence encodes CASSVLLGYEQFF.

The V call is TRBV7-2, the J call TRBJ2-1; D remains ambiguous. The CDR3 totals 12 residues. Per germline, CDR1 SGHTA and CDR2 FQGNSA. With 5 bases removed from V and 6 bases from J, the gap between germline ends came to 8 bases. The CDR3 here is CASSNRRNEQFF. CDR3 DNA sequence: TGTGCCAGCAGCAATAGACGCAATGAGCAGTTCTTC.

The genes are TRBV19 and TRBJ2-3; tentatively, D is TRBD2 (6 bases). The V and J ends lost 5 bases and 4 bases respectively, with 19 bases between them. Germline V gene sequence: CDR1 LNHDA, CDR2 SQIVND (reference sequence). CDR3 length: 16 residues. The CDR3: CASSSERDSEADTQYF. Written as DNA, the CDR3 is TGTGCCAGTAGTTCAGAACGGGACTCCGAGGCAGATACGCAGTATTTT.

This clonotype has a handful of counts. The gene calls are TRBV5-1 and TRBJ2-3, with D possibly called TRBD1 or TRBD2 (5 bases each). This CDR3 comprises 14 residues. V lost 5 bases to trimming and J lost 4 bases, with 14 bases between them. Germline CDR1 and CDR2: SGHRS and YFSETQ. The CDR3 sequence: CASRPRVGADTQYF. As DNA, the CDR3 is TGCGCCAGCAGACCCAGGGTCGGGGCAGATACGCAGTATTTT.